This entry describes one T cell receptor beta chain. What it recognizes is unknown. Other DNA sequences within the sample encode an identical CDR3. The data derive from a study of shared clonotypes between healthy human individuals. Overall study context: Each donor contributed plates that comprised three CD4 naive, three CD4 memory, two CD8 naive and one CD8 memory. Study results and caveats: When compared with the clonotypes that were shared by all four sorted-subset donors, the non-shared clonotypes turned out to have lower generation probabilities.

Samples underwent the assay at deep level. Every subset's genomic DNA went evenly onto several immunoSEQ plates. Method: immunoSEQ multiplex PCR; TCRdb's copy keeps in-frame clones and lacks some. This sample has a few million clones, with over 90% found just once. Trimming took off 4 bases at V and 3 bases at J, with 8 bases between the two ends. Germline lookup yields CDR1 SGHDT and CDR2 YYEEEE. The CDR3 extends over 13 amino acids. The source of this sequence is a man younger than 35 in good health. Some clones in this sample may be carry-over from other donors' samples. This chain joins TRBV5-6 and TRBJ1-5; D is unclear. Sequenced sample: naive CD4+ T cells from PBMCs. This sample's subset: CD45RA+ positively selected. The CDR3 sequence: CASSLGPNQPQHF. The CDR3 nucleotides are TGTGCCAGCAGCCTCGGCCCCAATCAGCCCCAGCATTTT. Full variable domain (missing parts from reference TRBV5-6 and TRBJ1-5): DAGVTQSPTHLIKTRGQQVTLRCSPKSGHDTVSWYQQALGQGPQFIFQYYEEEERQRGNFPDRFSGHQFPNYSSELNVNALLLGDSALYLCASSLGPNQPQHFGDGTRLSIL.